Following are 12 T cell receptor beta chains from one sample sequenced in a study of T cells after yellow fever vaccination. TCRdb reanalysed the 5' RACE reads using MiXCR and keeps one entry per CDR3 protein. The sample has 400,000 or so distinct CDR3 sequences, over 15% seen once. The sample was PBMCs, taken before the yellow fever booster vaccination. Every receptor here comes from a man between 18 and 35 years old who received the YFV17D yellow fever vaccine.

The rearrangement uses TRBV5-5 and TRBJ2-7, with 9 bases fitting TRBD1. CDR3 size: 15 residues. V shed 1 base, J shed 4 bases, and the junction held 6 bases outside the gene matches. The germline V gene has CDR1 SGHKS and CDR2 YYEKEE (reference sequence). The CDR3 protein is CASSLRGQGGYEQYF. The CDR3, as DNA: TGTGCCAGCAGCTTGCGGGGACAGGGTGGATACGAGCAGTACTTC.

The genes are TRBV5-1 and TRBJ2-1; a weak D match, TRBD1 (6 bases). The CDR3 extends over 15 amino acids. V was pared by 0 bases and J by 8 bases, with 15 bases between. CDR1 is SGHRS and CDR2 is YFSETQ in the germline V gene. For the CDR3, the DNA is TGCGCCAGCAGCTTGGGACAGGCCAGAAGGGATGAGCAGTTCTTC. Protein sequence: CASSLGQARRDEQFF.

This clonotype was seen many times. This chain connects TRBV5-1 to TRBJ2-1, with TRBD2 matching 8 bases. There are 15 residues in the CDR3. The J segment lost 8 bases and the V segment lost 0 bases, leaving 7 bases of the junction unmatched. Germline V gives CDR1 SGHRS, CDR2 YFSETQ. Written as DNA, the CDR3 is TGCGCCAGCAGCTTGGCCCCGGGGGGGCCGGATGAGCAGTTCTTC. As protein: CASSLAPGGPDEQFF.

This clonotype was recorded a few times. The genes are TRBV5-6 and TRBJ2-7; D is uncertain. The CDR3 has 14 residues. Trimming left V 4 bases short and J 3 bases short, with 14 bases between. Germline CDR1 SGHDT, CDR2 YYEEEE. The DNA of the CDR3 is TGTGCCAGCAGCCTGGGGATACAAGGCTACGAGCAGTACGTC. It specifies CASSLGIQGYEQYV.

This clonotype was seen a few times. The CDR3 sequence is CASSRRRGESEQYV. CDR3 sequence (DNA): TGTGCCAGCAGTCGCCGAAGGGGGGAAAGCGAGCAGTACGTC. The chain combines TRBV27 with TRBJ2-7; either TRBD1 or TRBD2 may supply D (6 bases each). Germline V gives CDR1 MNHEY, CDR2 SMNVEV (reference sequence). CDR3 length: 14 residues. Trimming cost V 5 bases and J 6 bases, with 17 bases left between them.

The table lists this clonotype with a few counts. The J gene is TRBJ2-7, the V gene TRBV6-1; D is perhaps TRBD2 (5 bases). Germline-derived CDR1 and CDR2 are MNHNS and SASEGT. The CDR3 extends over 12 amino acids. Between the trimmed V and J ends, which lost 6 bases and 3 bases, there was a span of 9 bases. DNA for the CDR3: TGTGCCAGCAGCGGGGAGATCTACGAGCAGTACTTC. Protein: CASSGEIYEQYF.

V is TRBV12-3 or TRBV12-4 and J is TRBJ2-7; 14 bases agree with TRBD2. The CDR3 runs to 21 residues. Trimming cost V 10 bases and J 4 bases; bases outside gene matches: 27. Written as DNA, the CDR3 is TGTGCCAACCCCCCCGGGGACGGCAGCCAGGGACTAGCGGGGGACCTGTACGAGCAGTACTTC. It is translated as CANPPGDGSQGLAGDLYEQYF.

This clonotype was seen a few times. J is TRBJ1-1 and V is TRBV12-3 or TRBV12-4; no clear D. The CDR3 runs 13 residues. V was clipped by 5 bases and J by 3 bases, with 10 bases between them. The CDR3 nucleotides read TGTGCCAGCAGTATCAGTAGGGACACTGAAGCTTTCTTT. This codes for CASSISRDTEAFF.

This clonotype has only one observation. In DNA, the CDR3 is TGCGCCAGCAGCTTGCGTCTCGGGACAGGGGGTAACTACGAGCAGTACTTC. Encoded protein: CASSLRLGTGGNYEQYF. The chain recombines TRBV5-1 with TRBJ2-7, with 11 bases identical to TRBD1. Per germline, CDR1 SGHRS and CDR2 YFSETQ. The CDR3 contains 17 residues. V dropped 1 base and J dropped 3; count of bases not matched to a gene: 9.

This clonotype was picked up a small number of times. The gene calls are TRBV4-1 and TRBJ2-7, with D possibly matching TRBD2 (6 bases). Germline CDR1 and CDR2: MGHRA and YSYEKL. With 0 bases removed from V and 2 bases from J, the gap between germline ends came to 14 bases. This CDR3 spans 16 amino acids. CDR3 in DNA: TGCGCCAGCAGCCAAGATCTGCGCGCGGGGACCTACGAGCAGTACTTC. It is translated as CASSQDLRAGTYEQYF.

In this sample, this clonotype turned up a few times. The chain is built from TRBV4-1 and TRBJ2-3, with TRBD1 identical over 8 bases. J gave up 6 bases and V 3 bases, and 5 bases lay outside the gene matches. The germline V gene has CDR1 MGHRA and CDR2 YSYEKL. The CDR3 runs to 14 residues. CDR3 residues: CASSHRTGLDTQYF. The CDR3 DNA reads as TGCGCCAGCAGCCACCGGACAGGGTTGGATACGCAGTATTTT.

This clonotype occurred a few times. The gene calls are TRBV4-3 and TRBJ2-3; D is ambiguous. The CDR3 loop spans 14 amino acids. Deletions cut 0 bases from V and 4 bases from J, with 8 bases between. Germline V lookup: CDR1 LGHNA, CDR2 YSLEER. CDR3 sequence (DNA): TGCGCCAGCAGCCAAGACGCTTACGCAGATACGCAGTATTTT. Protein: CASSQDAYADTQYF.